This T cell receptor beta chain was obtained from a study of spatial heterogeneity in lung cancer. Described time point: sample taken at primary tumor resection. This clonotype has at least ten counts. TCRdb analysed the 5' RACE reads with MiXCR anew, one entry per CDR3 protein. The data contain some 20,000 distinct CDR3 sequences, around 3.2% of them singletons. Trimming left V 1 base short and J 3 bases short, with 12 bases between. Per germline, CDR1 ENHRY and CDR2 SYGVKD. This CDR3 has 16 residues. The chain uses TRBV10-3 and TRBJ2-2, with D uncertain. Source: PBMCs, taken at surgery. This sequence originates from a female donor with early-stage non-small cell lung cancer. CDR3 bases: TGTGCCATCAGTGAGTTATGGGGATTTGACACCGGGGAGCTGTTTTTT. It is translated as CAISELWGFDTGELFF.